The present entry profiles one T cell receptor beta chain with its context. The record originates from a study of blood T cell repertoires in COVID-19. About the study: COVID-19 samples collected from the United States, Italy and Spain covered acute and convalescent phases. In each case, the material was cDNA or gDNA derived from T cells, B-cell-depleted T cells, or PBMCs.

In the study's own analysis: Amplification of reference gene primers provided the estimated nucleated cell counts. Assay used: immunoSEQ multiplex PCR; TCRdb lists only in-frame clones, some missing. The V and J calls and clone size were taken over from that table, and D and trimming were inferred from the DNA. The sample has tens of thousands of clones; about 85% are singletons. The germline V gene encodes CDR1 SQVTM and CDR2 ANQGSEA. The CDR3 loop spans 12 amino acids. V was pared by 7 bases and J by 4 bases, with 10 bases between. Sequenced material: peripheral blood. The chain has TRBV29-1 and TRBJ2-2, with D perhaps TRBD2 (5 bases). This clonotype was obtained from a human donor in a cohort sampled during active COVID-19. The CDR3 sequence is CSADSATGELFF. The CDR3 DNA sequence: TGCAGCGCCGATAGCGCCACCGGGGAGCTGTTTTTT.